The TCR beta chain under discussion was sequenced for a study of precursors of human CD4 cytotoxic T cells (dated by TCRdb to 2017 to 2018). Some background on the complete study: The bulk TCR-seq analysis covered CD4+ memory subsets from 11 to 15 donors in total. TCR-seq analysis of over eleven donors yielded TCRalpha and TCRbeta chain sequences (table S7). General conclusions and limits of the study: Only 13 of the 14 donors were included in some bulk TCR-seq comparisons, suggesting that not every subset was available for every donor. A larger fraction of IL-7Rhigh TEMRA clonotypes than of TEM or TCM clonotypes was made up of expanded effector clonotypes. Compared with the TCM and TEM subsets, the IL-7Rhigh and IL-7R- TEMRA subsets had more restricted TCR repertoires, marked by lower diversity and more expanded clonotypes. According to the authors, an observational design in humans cannot definitively determine the direction of differentiation between precursor and effector cells.

At the junction V is shortened by 6 bases and J by 4 bases; bases outside the gene matches: 8. Reading from cysteine to phenylalanine, the CDR3 counts 16 amino acids. The CDR3 DNA has 48 bases and is translated from base 1. In the germline V gene (reference sequence), CDR1 corresponds to SGHKS and CDR2 to YYEKEE. By share, this clonotype ranks as large (0.1 to 1%). It lacks a known antigen. One base away there is no much larger clone; base qualities are not given. Sequencer: Illumina MiSeq. The original pipeline was this. To quantify repertoire diversity, the Shannon-Wiener index was calculated using VDJtools. A TCRbeta clonotype was considered expanded if its clonotype frequency was 3 or more. The public reads were reanalyzed by TCRdb: fastp trimming at Q25, MiXCR alignment, in-frame beta chains only. One record per CDR3 amino acid sequence lists the most common genes and DNA. V and J calls and clone size were set by TCRdb, not the authors. The sample records about 780 distinct CDR3 sequences, about 17% of which are singletons. The leading ten clones occupy over 9.5% of the sample.

To test for a precursor-effector relationship among CD4 cytotoxic T cells, four sorted CD4+ memory subsets (TCM, TEM, IL-7Rhigh TEMRA, IL-7R- TEMRA) underwent bulk UMI-based TCR sequencing. Cells were obtained from peripheral blood mononuclear cells that had been isolated from human blood. This TCR was sampled from a human donor in good health. The V and J genes are TRBV5-5 and TRBJ2-1, and TRBD2 aligns with 12 junction nucleotides. What was sequenced was memory CD4+ T cells from blood (PBMCs). The CDR3 protein is CASNVASGRVYNEQFF. Here is the DNA: TGTGCCAGCAACGTCGCTAGCGGGAGGGTATACAATGAGCAGTTCTTC.